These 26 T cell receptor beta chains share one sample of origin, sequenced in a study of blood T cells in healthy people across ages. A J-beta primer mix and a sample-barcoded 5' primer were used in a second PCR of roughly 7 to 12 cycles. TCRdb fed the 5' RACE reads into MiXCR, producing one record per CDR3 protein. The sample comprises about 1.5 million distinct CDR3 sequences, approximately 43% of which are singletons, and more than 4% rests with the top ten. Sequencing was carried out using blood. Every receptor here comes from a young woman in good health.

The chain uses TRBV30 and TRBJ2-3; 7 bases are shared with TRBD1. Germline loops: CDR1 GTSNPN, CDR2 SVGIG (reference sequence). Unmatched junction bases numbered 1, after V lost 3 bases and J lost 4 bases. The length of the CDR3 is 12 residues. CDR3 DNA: TGTGCCTGGAGGACAGGGCCAGATACGCAGTATTTT. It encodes CAWRTGPDTQYF.

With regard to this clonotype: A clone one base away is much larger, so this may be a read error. CDR3 protein: CASKKSPYNEQFF. CDR3 DNA sequence: TGTGCCAGCAAGAAGAGCCCCTACAATGAGCAGTTCTTC. The chain recombines TRBV6-2 or TRBV6-3 with TRBJ2-1, with unresolved D. The CDR3 consists of 13 residues. The germline gives CDR1 MNHEY, CDR2 SVGEGT. V was cut by 7 bases and J by 2 bases, with 9 bases left in between.

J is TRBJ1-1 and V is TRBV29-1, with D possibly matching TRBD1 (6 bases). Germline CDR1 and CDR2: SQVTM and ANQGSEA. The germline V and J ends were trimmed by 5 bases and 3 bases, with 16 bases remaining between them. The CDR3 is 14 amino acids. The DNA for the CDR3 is TGCAGCGTTCTCGGGGGGGCGGGGGACACTGAAGCTTTCTTT. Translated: CSVLGGAGDTEAFF.

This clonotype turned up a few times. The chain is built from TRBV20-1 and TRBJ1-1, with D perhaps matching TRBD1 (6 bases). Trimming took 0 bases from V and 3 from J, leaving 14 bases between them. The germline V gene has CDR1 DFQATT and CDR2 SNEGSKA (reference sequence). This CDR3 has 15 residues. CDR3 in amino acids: CSARDGNRDYTEAFF. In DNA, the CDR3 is TGCAGTGCTAGAGATGGGAACAGGGACTACACTGAAGCTTTCTTT.

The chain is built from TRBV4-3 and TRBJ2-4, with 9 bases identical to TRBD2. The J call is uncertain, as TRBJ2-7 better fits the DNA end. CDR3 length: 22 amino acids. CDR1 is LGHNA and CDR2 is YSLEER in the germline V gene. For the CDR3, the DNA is TGCGCCAGCAGCCAAGATCTAGGTGGAACCGAACTAGCGGGTGACTTCTCCTACGAGCAGTACTTC. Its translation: CASSQDLGGTELAGDFSYEQYF.

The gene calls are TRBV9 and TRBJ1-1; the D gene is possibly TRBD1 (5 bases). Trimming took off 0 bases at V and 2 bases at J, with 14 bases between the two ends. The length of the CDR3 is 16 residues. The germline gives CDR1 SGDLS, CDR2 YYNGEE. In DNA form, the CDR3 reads TGTGCCAGCAGCGTAGTAAATAACAGGCTAAACACTGAAGCTTTCTTT. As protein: CASSVVNNRLNTEAFF.

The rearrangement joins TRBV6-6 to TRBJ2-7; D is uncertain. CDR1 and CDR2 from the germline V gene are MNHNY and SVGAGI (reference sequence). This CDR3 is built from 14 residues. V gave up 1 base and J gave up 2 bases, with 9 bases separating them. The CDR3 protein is CASSYFQIPYEQYF. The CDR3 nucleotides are TGTGCCAGCAGTTACTTCCAGATCCCCTACGAGCAGTACTTC.

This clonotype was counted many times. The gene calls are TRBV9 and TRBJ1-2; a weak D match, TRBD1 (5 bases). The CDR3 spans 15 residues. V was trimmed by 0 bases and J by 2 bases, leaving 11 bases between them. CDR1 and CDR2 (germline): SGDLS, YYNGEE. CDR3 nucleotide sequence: TGTGCCAGCAGCGTAGGCCGGGCAGGGAACTATGGCTACACCTTC. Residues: CASSVGRAGNYGYTF. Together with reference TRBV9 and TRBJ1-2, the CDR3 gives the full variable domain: DSGVTQTPKHLITATGQRVTLRCSPRSGDLSVYWYQQSLDQGLQFLIQYYNGEERAKGNILERFSAQQFPDLHSELNLSSLELGDSALYFCASSVGRAGNYGYTFGSGTRLTVV.

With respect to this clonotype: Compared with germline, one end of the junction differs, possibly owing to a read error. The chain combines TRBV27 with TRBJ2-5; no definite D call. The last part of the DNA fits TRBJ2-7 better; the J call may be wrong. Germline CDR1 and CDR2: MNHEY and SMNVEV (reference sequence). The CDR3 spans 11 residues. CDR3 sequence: CTSSLLGEQYF. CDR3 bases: TGTACCAGCAGTTTACTCGGCGAGCAGTACTTC.

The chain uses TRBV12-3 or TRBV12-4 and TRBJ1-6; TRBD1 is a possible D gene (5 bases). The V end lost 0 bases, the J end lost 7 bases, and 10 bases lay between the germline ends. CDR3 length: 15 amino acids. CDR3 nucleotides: TGTGCCAGCAGTTTAGCAGGGGCATGGAATTCACCCCTCCACTTT. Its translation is CASSLAGAWNSPLHF.

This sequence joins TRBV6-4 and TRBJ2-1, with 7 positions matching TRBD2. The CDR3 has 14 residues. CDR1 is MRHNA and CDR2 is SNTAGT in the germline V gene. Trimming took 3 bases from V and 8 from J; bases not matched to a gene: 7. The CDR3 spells CASSDTSALDEQFF. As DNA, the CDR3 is TGTGCCAGCAGTGATACTAGCGCCTTGGATGAGCAGTTCTTC.

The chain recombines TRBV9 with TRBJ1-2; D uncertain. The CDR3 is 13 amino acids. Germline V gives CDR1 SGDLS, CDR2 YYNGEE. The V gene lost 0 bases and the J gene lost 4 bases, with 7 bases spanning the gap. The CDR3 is CASSVASSYGYTF. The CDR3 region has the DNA TGTGCCAGCAGCGTAGCTTCGAGCTATGGCTACACCTTC.

CDR3 nucleotide sequence: TGTGCCAGCAGCCCGGAGGTGCGGTCCCAGTTCTTC. Its protein product is CASSPEVRSQFF. The chain has TRBV28 and TRBJ2-1; maybe TRBD2 (5 bases). CDR3 length: 12 residues. Trimming cost V 6 bases and J 13 bases, with 16 bases left between them. Germline CDR1 and CDR2: MDHEN and SYDVKM. The variable domain in full, with the rest retrieved from reference TRBV28 and TRBJ2-1, is DVKVTQSSRYLVKRTGEKVFLECVQDMDHENMFWYRQDPGLGLRLIYFSYDVKMKEKGDIPEGYSVSREKKERFSLILESASTNQTSMYLCASSPEVRSQFFGPGTRLTVL.

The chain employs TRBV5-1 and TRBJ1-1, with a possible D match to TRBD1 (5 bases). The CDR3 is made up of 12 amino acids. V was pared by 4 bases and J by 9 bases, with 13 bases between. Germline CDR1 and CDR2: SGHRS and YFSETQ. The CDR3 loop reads CASSEGASKAFF. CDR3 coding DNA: TGCGCCAGCAGCGAAGGGGCCTCGAAAGCTTTCTTT.

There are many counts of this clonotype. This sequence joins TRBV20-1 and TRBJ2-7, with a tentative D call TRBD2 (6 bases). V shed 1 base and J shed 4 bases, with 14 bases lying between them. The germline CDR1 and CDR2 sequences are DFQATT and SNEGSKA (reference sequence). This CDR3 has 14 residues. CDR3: CSARAGGESYEQYF. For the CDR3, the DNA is TGCAGTGCTAGAGCCGGGGGAGAATCTTACGAGCAGTACTTC.

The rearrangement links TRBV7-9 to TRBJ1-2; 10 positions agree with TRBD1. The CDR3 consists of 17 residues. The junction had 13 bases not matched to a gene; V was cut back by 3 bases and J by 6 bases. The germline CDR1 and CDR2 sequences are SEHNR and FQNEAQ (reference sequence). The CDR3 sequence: CASSFAGTGVGNHGYTF. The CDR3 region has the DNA TGTGCCAGCAGCTTCGCCGGGACAGGGGTAGGGAACCATGGCTACACCTTC.

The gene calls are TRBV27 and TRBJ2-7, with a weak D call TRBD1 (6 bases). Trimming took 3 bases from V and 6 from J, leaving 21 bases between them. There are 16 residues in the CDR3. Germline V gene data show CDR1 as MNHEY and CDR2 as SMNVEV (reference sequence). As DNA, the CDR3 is TGTGCCAGCAGTTTCGAATGGACCCAGGGGTCCCGCGAGCAGTACTTC. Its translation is CASSFEWTQGSREQYF.

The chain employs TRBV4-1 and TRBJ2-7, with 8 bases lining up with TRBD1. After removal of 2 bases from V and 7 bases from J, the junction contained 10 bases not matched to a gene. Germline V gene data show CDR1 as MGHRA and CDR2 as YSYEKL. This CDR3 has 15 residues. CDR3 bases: TGCGCCAGCAGCCAAAGACAGGGGACCTACAATGAGCAGTACTTC. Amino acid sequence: CASSQRQGTYNEQYF.

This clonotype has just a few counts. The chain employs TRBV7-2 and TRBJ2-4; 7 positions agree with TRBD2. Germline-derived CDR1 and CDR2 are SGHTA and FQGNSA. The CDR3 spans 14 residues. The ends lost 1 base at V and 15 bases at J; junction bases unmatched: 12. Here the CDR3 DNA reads TGTGCCAGCAGCTTAGATATGGGCGGGAGAAAATCGTACTTC. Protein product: CASSLDMGGRKSYF.

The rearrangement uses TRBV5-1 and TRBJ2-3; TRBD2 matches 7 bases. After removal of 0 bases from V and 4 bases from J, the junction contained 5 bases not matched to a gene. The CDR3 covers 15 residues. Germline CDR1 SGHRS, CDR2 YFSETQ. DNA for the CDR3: TGCGCCAGCAGCTTGGAGGGGACTACCTCAGATACGCAGTATTTT. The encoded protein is CASSLEGTTSDTQYF.

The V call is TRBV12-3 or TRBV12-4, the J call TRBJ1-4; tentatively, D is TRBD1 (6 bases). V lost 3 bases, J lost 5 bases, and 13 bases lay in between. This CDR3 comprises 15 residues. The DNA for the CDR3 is TGTGCCAGCAGTTTGGGGGGGGCTGTGAATGAAAAACTGTTTTTT. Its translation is CASSLGGAVNEKLFF.

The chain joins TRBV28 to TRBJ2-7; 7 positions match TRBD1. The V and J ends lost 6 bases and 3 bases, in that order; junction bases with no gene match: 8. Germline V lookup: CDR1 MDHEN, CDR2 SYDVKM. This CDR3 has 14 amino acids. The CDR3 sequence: CASSAPGQIYEQYF. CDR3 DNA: TGTGCCAGCAGCGCACCGGGACAGATCTACGAGCAGTACTTC.

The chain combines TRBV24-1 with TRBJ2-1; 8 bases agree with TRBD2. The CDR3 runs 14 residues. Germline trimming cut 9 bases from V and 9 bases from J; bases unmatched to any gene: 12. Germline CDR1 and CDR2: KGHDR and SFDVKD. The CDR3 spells CATPGTRDSSEQFF. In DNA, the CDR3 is TGTGCCACCCCCGGGACTAGGGATTCGAGTGAGCAGTTCTTC.

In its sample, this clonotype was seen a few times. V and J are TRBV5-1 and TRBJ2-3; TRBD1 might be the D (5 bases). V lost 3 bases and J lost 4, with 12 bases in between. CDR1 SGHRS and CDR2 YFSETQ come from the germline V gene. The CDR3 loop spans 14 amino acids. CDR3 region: CASSSSSGPDTQYF. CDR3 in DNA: TGCGCCAGCAGCTCCTCCTCAGGGCCAGATACGCAGTATTTT.

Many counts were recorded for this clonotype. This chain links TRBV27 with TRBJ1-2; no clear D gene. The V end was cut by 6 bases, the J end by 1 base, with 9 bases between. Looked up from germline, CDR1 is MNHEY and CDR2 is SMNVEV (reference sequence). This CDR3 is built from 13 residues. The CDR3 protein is CASSQQVNYGYTF. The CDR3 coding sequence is TGTGCCAGCAGCCAACAAGTTAACTATGGCTACACCTTC.

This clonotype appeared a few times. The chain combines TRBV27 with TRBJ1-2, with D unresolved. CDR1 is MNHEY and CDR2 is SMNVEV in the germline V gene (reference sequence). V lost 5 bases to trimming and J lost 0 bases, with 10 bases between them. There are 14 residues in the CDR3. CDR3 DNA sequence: TGTGCCAGCAGTGGCACCGGGGCTAACTATGGCTACACCTTC. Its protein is CASSGTGANYGYTF.